The T cell receptor (beta chain) under discussion was sequenced for a study of T cells in Graves' hyperthyroidism and ophthalmopathy. The CDR3 runs 13 residues. Germline V gene lookup returns CDR1 MNHEY and CDR2 SVGAGI. The CDR3 regions of TCR beta were amplified from RNA transcripts. A first-round RT-PCR of the TCR CDR3 used the HTBI primer set. TCRdb called the multiplex PCR reads again in MiXCR, with one record for every CDR3 protein. This table has under 400,000 distinct CDR3 sequences, about 15% appearing once. The blood sample dates from first hyperthyroidism diagnosis, preceding any ophthalmopathy symptoms. In this sample, this clonotype turned up once. A much larger clone differs from this one at a single base, so this may be a read error.

What was sequenced was blood. The sequence came from a woman under 30 with Graves' hyperthyroidism that later progressed to Graves' ophthalmopathy. The rearrangement uses TRBV6-5 and TRBJ2-2, with D perhaps TRBD2 (5 bases). DNA of the CDR3: TGTGCCAGCAGTTATTCATACACCGGGGAGCTGCTTTTT. Translation: CASSYSYTGELLF.